This T cell receptor (beta chain) was captured by sequencing in a study of CD8+ T cells in alopecia areata. Study in general: Scoring of treated patients' severity used the percentage of affected scalp area.

Study results and limitations: Mice showed clearer TCR sharing than patients did, a gap that was possibly HLA-related. Scalp and blood samples kept many expanded lesional clones throughout tofacitinib.

Trimming left V 6 bases short and J 1 base short, with 12 bases between. The CDR3 runs 15 residues. Germline V lookup: CDR1 MNHNY, CDR2 SVGAGI (reference sequence). Treatment of the sample: oral pan-JAK inhibitor, 5-10 mg twice daily. This clone occurred a few times. Its antigen is currently unknown. Isolated RNA was reverse transcribed into cDNA used as the sequencing template. Clones were sequenced by immunoSEQ multiplex PCR, and TCRdb holds only the in-frame ones, with some missing. The sample records more than 200,000 clones, less than 45% being singletons. The source was CD4+ T cells sorted from blood, collected around week 37, from a patient treated with tofacitinib. This clonotype originated in a human donor with alopecia areata. V usage is TRBV6-6 and J usage is TRBJ2-2; D ambiguous. CDR3 DNA sequence: TGTGCCAGCAGCCCACACTGGCTGAACACCGGGGAGCTGTTTTTT. Translated, it gives CASSPHWLNTGELFF.